The next 29 T cell receptor beta chains were all read from a single sample in a study of CD8 T cells in ankylosing spondylitis. MiXCR was run by TCRdb on the 5' RACE reads, yielding one entry per CDR3 protein. This sample has approximately 350,000 distinct CDR3 sequences; approximately 20% occur once, and the top ten carry about an eighth. Material for sequencing was blood, either unsorted or a sorted T cell fraction (not recorded which). Receptors were obtained from a male donor with ankylosing spondylitis or in good health (not recorded which).

The chain carries TRBV5-4 and TRBJ2-1; 10 bases fit TRBD2. V lost 4 bases, J lost 4 bases, and 5 bases stayed unmatched. The CDR3 totals 15 residues. The germline gives CDR1 SGHNT, CDR2 YYREEE (reference sequence). The CDR3 spells CASSRVAGGYNEQFF. DNA of the CDR3: TGTGCCAGCAGCAGAGTAGCGGGGGGTTACAATGAGCAGTTCTTC.

This clonotype has just a few counts. V gene TRBV6-1 combines with J gene TRBJ2-2, with D hard to call. V shed 7 bases and J shed 3 bases, with 6 bases lying between them. The germline gives CDR1 MNHNS, CDR2 SASEGT. This CDR3 spans 12 amino acids. Written as DNA, the CDR3 is TGTGCCAGCATTGTGGACACCGGGGAGCTGTTTTTT. Residues: CASIVDTGELFF.

The table lists this clonotype with many counts. The CDR3 nucleotides are TGCAGTGCTAGAGATTTGGCCGGGCCCTACGAGCAGTACTTC. Residues: CSARDLAGPYEQYF. J is TRBJ2-7 and V is TRBV20-1; D gene uncertain. This CDR3 is built from 14 residues. With 0 bases removed from V and 2 bases from J, the gap between germline ends came to 11 bases. Germline V gene data show CDR1 as DFQATT and CDR2 as SNEGSKA (reference sequence).

The CDR3 DNA is TGTGCCTGGAGTGTGGGGGCCCCTGAGACCCAGTACTTC. Its protein product is CAWSVGAPETQYF. The rearrangement joins TRBV30 to TRBJ2-5, with D tentatively TRBD1 (6 bases). CDR3 length equals 13 residues. Trimming pared 0 bases from V and 5 bases from J, leaving 10 bases between. CDR1 and CDR2 from the germline V gene are GTSNPN and SVGIG (reference sequence).

The chain employs TRBV2 and TRBJ2-5, with 10 bases that match TRBD1. V shed 9 bases, J shed 4 bases, and the junction held 20 bases outside the gene matches. The CDR3 length is 18 residues. The germline V gene has CDR1 SNHLY and CDR2 FYNNEI. CDR3 loop: CARQDLVPGQGMRETQYF. CDR3 bases: TGTGCCAGACAAGACCTAGTACCGGGACAGGGGATGCGAGAGACCCAGTACTTC.

Comments on this clonotype: At one boundary the junction diverges from the germline segment, which might be a read error. The chain couples TRBV20-1 to TRBJ2-7, with 9 bases identical to TRBD1. The germline gives CDR1 DFQATT, CDR2 SNEGSKA (reference sequence). This CDR3 region has 17 residues. CDR3 protein: CCARVYRGPKEGYEQYF. The DNA for the CDR3 is TGCTGTGCTAGAGTATACAGGGGGCCGAAAGAGGGTTACGAGCAGTACTTC.

This clonotype has just a few counts. The chain couples TRBV29-1 to TRBJ2-2; D not resolved. The germline V gene encodes CDR1 SQVTM and CDR2 ANQGSEA. This CDR3 is 11 amino acids long. V shed 7 bases and J shed 6 bases, with 9 bases lying between them. CDR3 protein: CSAGGSGELFF. CDR3 bases: TGCAGCGCCGGTGGGTCCGGGGAGCTGTTTTTT.

This rearrangement joins TRBV11-2 to TRBJ2-3; tentatively, D is TRBD2 (7 bases). The CDR3 sequence is 16 residues long. Per germline, CDR1 SGHAT and CDR2 FQNNGV. V was cut by 5 bases and J by 4 bases, with 19 bases left in between. The CDR3 loop is CASSRQGGVSADTQYF. For the CDR3, the DNA is TGTGCCAGCAGCCGTCAAGGGGGGGTATCGGCAGATACGCAGTATTTT.

The sample holds a few counts of this clonotype. The chain carries TRBV12-3 or TRBV12-4 and TRBJ1-1; D gene ambiguous. The germline V and J ends were trimmed by 6 bases and 2 bases, with 10 bases remaining between them. This CDR3 is 13 amino acids long. The CDR3 sequence is CASSGSGNTEAFF. In DNA, the CDR3 is TGTGCCAGCAGCGGATCTGGAAACACTGAAGCTTTCTTT.

This clonotype has a single count. The chain joins TRBV3-1 to TRBJ1-2, with TRBD1 identical over 8 bases. The V gene's germline CDR1 is LGHDT and CDR2 YNNKEL (reference sequence). V was pared by 0 bases and J by 6 bases, with 3 bases of the junction left unmatched. This CDR3 has 14 amino acids. The CDR3 loop is CASSQDLQGDGYTF. The CDR3 DNA is TGTGCCAGCAGCCAAGATCTACAGGGGGATGGCTACACCTTC.

This clonotype was recorded a few times. The rearrangement uses TRBV12-3 or TRBV12-4 and TRBJ2-3; 9 bases are shared with TRBD2. The V gene end was trimmed by 6 bases and the J gene end by 5 bases; junction bases not matched to a gene: 9. The CDR3 has 15 residues. DNA for the CDR3: TGTGCCAGCAGGGAAACTAGCGGGTCGGGAGATACGCAGTATTTT. It encodes CASRETSGSGDTQYF.

This clonotype came up a few times. The chain has TRBV5-1 and TRBJ2-7; D is possibly TRBD1 or TRBD2 (6 bases each). The CDR3 has 15 residues. With 1 base removed from V and 0 bases from J, the gap between germline ends came to 11 bases. The germline gives CDR1 SGHRS, CDR2 YFSETQ. The CDR3 sequence is CASSLRGGLSYEQYF. CDR3 coding DNA: TGCGCCAGCAGCTTGAGAGGGGGACTCTCCTACGAGCAGTACTTC. Looking up the rest from reference TRBV5-1 and TRBJ2-7 gives the full variable domain: KAGVTQTPRYLIKTRGQQVTLSCSPISGHRSVSWYQQTPGQGLQFLFEYFSETQRNKGNFPGRFSGRQFSNSRSEMNVSTLELGDSALYLCASSLRGGLSYEQYFGPGTRLTVT.

The chain couples TRBV7-8 to TRBJ2-7, with unresolved D. The V gene lost 1 base and the J gene lost 3 bases, with 10 bases spanning the gap. The CDR3 contains 14 residues. Germline V gene sequence: CDR1 SGHVS, CDR2 FQNEAQ. The CDR3: CASSLELGYYEQYF. CDR3 nucleotide sequence: TGTGCCAGCAGCTTAGAACTGGGATACTACGAGCAGTACTTC.

This clonotype has a handful of counts. The chain uses TRBV7-6 and TRBJ2-7; TRBD2 aligns across 8 bases. The length of the CDR3 is 13 residues. J was trimmed by 7 bases and V by 1 base; bases with no gene match: 3. CDR1 and CDR2 (germline): SGHVS, FNYEAQ. The CDR3 spells CASSLELAGEQYF. CDR3 nucleotide sequence: TGTGCCAGCAGCTTAGAGTTAGCGGGGGAGCAGTACTTC.

This clonotype is a singleton in its sample. V usage is TRBV21-1 and J usage is TRBJ2-1; the table names TRBD1, a call not compared with the DNA. TRBV21-1 is flagged as a pseudogene. The CDR3 is 15 amino acids. The CDR3 sequence: CASLVWAGAKLEQFF. The DNA for the CDR3 is TGTGCCAGCCTCGTTTGGGCAGGGGCGAAGCTTGAGCAGTTCTTC.

The CDR3 sequence is CASSPWTANYGYTF. The DNA for the CDR3 is TGTGCCAGCAGTCCTTGGACAGCCAACTATGGCTACACCTTC. The V gene is TRBV9, the J gene TRBJ1-2; tentative D call: TRBD1 (6 bases). The CDR3 sequence is 14 residues long. V was cut by 5 bases and J by 2 bases, with 13 bases left in between. The germline CDR1 and CDR2 sequences are SGDLS and YYNGEE. The variable domain in full, with the rest retrieved from reference TRBV9 and TRBJ1-2, is DSGVTQTPKHLITATGQRVTLRCSPRSGDLSVYWYQQSLDQGLQFLIQYYNGEERAKGNILERFSAQQFPDLHSELNLSSLELGDSALYFCASSPWTANYGYTFGSGTRLTVV.

This sequence joins TRBV4-1 and TRBJ2-7; weak D call: TRBD1 (6 bases). Deletions cut 4 bases from V and 2 bases from J, with 18 bases between. The CDR3 consists of 16 residues. Germline V gene lookup returns CDR1 MGHRA and CDR2 YSYEKL. The CDR3 nucleotides are TGCGCCAGCAGCCTGGGGGCCGGGATAGGCGCCTACGAGCAGTACTTC. It translates to CASSLGAGIGAYEQYF.

The rearrangement joins TRBV29-1 to TRBJ2-7; weak D call: TRBD2 (5 bases). Germline V gene data show CDR1 as SQVTM and CDR2 as ANQGSEA. Trimming took off 7 bases at V and 1 base at J, with 11 bases between the two ends. This CDR3 has 12 residues. CDR3: CSAAGVSYEQYF. The DNA for the CDR3 is TGCAGCGCCGCCGGGGTTTCCTACGAGCAGTACTTC.

This clonotype was seen more than once but under ten times. The CDR3 DNA is TGTGCCAGCAGCTTGAGGGTTTCCAAGGAACACGAGCAGTACTTC. It is translated as CASSLRVSKEHEQYF. The V gene is TRBV7-2, the J gene TRBJ2-7, with a possible D match to TRBD2 (5 bases). V shed 3 bases and J shed 5 bases, with 17 bases lying between them. CDR1 is SGHTA, CDR2 FQGNSA, per germline. CDR3 length: 15 amino acids.

This chain's CDR3 is CASSESRGYNEQFF. CDR3 DNA: TGCGCCAGCAGTGAGTCACGGGGCTACAATGAGCAGTTCTTC. The chain combines TRBV10-2 with TRBJ2-1; D is possibly TRBD2 (5 bases). Trimming removed 0 bases at V and 3 bases at J, with 6 bases between. The CDR3 is 14 amino acids. CDR1 and CDR2 (germline): WSHSY, SAAADI.

Points on this clonotype: The junction does not match germline at one end; this may be a read error. This chain uses TRBV4-1 with TRBJ2-4; D gene unclear. CDR1 MGHRA and CDR2 YSYEKL come from the germline V gene. There are 14 residues in the CDR3. The CDR3 coding sequence is TGCGCCAGCAGCGAAGAAAGCACGGCCTTGATTCAGTACTTC. The encoded protein is CASSEESTALIQYF.

A few counts support this clonotype. CDR3 in DNA: TGCAGCGTTAGATCAGCCCCAGGGAATACGCAGTATTTT. Translation gives CSVRSAPGNTQYF. The chain employs TRBV29-1 and TRBJ2-3; D may be TRBD1 (5 bases). The ends were cut back, 5 bases at V and 7 bases at J, with 16 bases in the middle. This CDR3 is built from 13 residues. The V gene's germline CDR1 is SQVTM and CDR2 ANQGSEA.

This clonotype was counted between two and nine times. CDR3 residues: CASSPRTSWAQYF. CDR3 nucleotides: TGTGCCAGCAGCCCTCGGACGTCATGGGCGCAGTATTTT. The J gene is TRBJ2-3, the V gene TRBV28; D gene unclear. The CDR3 totals 13 residues. CDR1 and CDR2 from the germline V gene are MDHEN and SYDVKM. Trimming took off 6 bases at V and 10 bases at J, with 17 bases between the two ends.

This clonotype has just a few counts. The chain employs TRBV29-1 and TRBJ2-1; perhaps TRBD2 as D (6 bases). The CDR3 length is 14 residues. Germline CDR1 reads SQVTM; CDR2 reads ANQGSEA. The V and J ends lost 8 bases and 0 bases respectively, with 14 bases between them. The CDR3 DNA is TGCAGCTTGGGGGGTGGGGGCTCCTACAATGAGCAGTTCTTC. Protein product: CSLGGGGSYNEQFF.

This sequence joins TRBV11-2 and TRBJ2-3; D remains unclear. The CDR3 has 16 amino acids. V was trimmed by 1 base and J by 2 bases, leaving 13 bases between them. Germline V gives CDR1 SGHAT, CDR2 FQNNGV. The CDR3 nucleotides are TGTGCCAGCAGCTTAGCGGGCGGCAGAGTCACAGATACGCAGTATTTT. Amino acids: CASSLAGGRVTDTQYF.

The V call is TRBV12-3 or TRBV12-4, the J call TRBJ1-6; 9 nucleotides line up with TRBD1. This CDR3 contains 15 residues. Trimming removed 4 bases from V and 13 bases from J; junction bases left unmatched: 11. CDR3 sequence (DNA): TGTGCCAGCAGTTACGGGACAGGGCAAATTGTGCCCCTCCACTTT. Protein sequence: CASSYGTGQIVPLHF.

This clonotype was observed a handful of times. This chain connects TRBV10-2 to TRBJ2-7; 10 nucleotides agree with TRBD1. V lost 8 bases and J lost 3; bases outside the gene matches: 4. The germline V gene encodes CDR1 WSHSY and CDR2 SAAADI. This CDR3 is built from 13 residues. The CDR3 protein is CASRDRGYYEQYF. The CDR3, as DNA: TGCGCCAGCCGGGACAGGGGATACTACGAGCAGTACTTC.

In this sample, this clonotype turned up a few times. The J gene is TRBJ2-1, the V gene TRBV5-6, with 7 bases fitting TRBD1. Trimming removed 5 bases from V and 4 bases from J; junction bases left unmatched: 6. From germline, CDR1 is SGHDT and CDR2 YYEEEE. The CDR3 is made up of 14 amino acids. CDR3 loop: CASSYGTVYNEQFF. CDR3 nucleotides: TGTGCCAGCAGTTATGGGACAGTATACAATGAGCAGTTCTTC.

J is TRBJ2-1 and V is TRBV25-1; D is unclear. The CDR3 has 14 amino acids. Germline V gene sequence: CDR1 MGHDK, CDR2 SYGVNS. Trimming cost V 4 bases and J 12 bases, with 19 bases left between them. CDR3: CASSAPNRRMGQFF. Here the CDR3 DNA reads TGTGCCAGCAGTGCCCCCAATCGACGGATGGGGCAGTTCTTC.